A single T cell receptor (beta chain) is shown here with its context. The germline V and J ends were trimmed by 0 bases and 1 base, with 13 bases remaining between them. Per the germline V gene, CDR1 is SGHKS and CDR2 is YYEKEE (reference sequence). This CDR3 spans 16 amino acids. Clones were read by immunoSEQ multiplex PCR, and TCRdb kept only the in-frame ones, dropping some. The sample lists just under 9,500 clones, about 72% occurring once. This record belongs to a study of T cell clones after liver transplantation. The rearrangement uses TRBV5-5 and TRBJ1-1; D not resolved. The TCR originated in a human patient who received a liver transplant. Some T cells could come from the graft donor. The sample in question was CD8+ T cells from blood, obtained at the 22-month timepoint. The CDR3: CASSLVVGLTNTEAFF. CDR3 sequence (DNA): TGTGCCAGCAGCTTGGTTGTAGGGCTTACGAACACTGAAGCTTTCTTT.